This TCR beta chain was sequenced during a study of blood T cell repertoires in COVID-19. About the research overall: The origin of the acute and convalescent COVID-19 samples was the United States, Italy and Spain. PBMCs, B-cell-depleted T cells, or T cells provided the cDNA or gDNA that made up the material.

In the study's own analysis: Using reference gene primer amplification, nucleated cell counts were estimated. Generated by immunoSEQ multiplex PCR, the TCRdb table keeps only in-frame clones and is missing some. The V and J calls and clone size were taken over from that table, and D and trimming were inferred from the DNA. The sample carries around 100,000 clones, under 85% recorded once. In germline, CDR1 is GTSNPN, CDR2 SVGIG (reference sequence). The CDR3 totals 13 residues. J gave up 4 bases and V 3 bases, and 6 bases lay outside the gene matches. Source material: peripheral blood. This receptor was taken from a human donor in a cohort sampled during active COVID-19. J is TRBJ2-7 and V is TRBV30, with TRBD1 identical over 7 bases. CDR3 DNA: TGTGCCTGGAGAGACAGGGCTTTTTACGAGCAGTACTTC. Translating it yields CAWRDRAFYEQYF. The variable domain in full, completed from reference TRBV30 and TRBJ2-7, reads SQTIHQWPATLVQPVGSPLSLECTVEGTSNPNLYWYRQAAGRGLQLLFYSVGIGQISSEVPQNLSASRPQDRQFILSSKKLLLSDSGFYLCAWRDRAFYEQYFGPGTRLTVT.